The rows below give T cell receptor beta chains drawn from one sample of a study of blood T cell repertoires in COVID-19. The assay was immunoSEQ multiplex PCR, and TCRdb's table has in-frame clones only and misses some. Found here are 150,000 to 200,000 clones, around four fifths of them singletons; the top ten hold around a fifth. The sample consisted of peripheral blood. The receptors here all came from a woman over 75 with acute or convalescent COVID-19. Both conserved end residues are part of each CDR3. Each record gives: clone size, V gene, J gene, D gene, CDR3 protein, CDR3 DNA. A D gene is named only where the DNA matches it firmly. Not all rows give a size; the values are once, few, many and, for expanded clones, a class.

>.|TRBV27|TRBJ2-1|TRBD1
CASSLSPDRELYNEQFF
TGTGCCAGCAGTTTATCCCCAGACAGGGAACTCTACAATGAGCAGTTCTTC
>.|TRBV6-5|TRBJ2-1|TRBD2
CASTFRDYYNEQFF
TGTGCCAGCACCTTCCGGGACTATTACAATGAGCAGTTCTTC
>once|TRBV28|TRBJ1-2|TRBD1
CASSSTGTGVGYTF
TGTGCCAGCAGTAGTACCGGGACAGGGGTCGGCTACACCTTC
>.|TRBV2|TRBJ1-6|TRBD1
CASRTTGNYSPLHF
TGTGCCAGCAGGACGACAGGGAATTATTCACCCCTCCACTTT
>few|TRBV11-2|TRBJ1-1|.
CASSFGRRNTEAFF
TGTGCCAGCAGCTTCGGCAGGCGGAACACTGAAGCTTTCTTT
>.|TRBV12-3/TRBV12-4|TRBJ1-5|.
CATARGGNQPQHF
TGTGCCACCGCCAGGGGTGGCAATCAGCCCCAGCATTTT
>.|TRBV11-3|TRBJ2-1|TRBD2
CASSAWTSGRGGNEQFF
TGTGCCAGCAGCGCGTGGACTAGCGGGAGGGGGGGGAATGAGCAGTTCTTC
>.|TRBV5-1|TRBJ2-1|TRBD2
CASSLLAGASYNEQFF
TGCGCCAGCAGCCTGTTAGCGGGAGCCTCCTACAATGAGCAGTTCTTC
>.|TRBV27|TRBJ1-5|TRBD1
CASSPRDRGNQPQHF
TGTGCCAGCAGTCCCCGGGACAGGGGCAATCAGCCCCAGCATTTT
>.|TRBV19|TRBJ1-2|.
CASSMQRGNYGYTF
TGTGCCAGTAGTATGCAGCGCGGGAACTATGGCTACACCTTC
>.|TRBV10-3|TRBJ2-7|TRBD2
CASQTAGTNYEQYF
TGTGCCTCACAAACTGCCGGGACTAACTACGAGCAGTACTTC
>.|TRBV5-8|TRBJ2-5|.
CASSPDSPQETQYF
TGTGCCAGCAGCCCGGACAGCCCTCAAGAGACCCAGTACTTC
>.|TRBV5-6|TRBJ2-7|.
CASSLGDFEQYF
TGTGCCAGCAGCTTGGGGGACTTTGAGCAGTACTTC
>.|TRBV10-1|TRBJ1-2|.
CASWEQGGPNYGYTF
TGCGCCAGCTGGGAACAGGGAGGGCCTAACTATGGCTACACCTTC
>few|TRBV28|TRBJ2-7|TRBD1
CASRRYRGSGGYEQYF
TGTGCCAGCAGACGATACAGGGGTTCAGGTGGTTACGAGCAGTACTTC
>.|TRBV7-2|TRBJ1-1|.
CASRVRGRGYTEAFF
TGTGCCAGCCGGGTAAGGGGCAGGGGCTACACTGAAGCTTTCTTT
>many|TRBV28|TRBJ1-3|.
CASSPRRGGSTIYF
TGTGCCAGCAGTCCGAGACGGGGTGGGAGCACCATATATTTT
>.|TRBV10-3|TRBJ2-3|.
CATTGFVADTQYF
TGTGCCACTACAGGGTTCGTTGCAGATACGCAGTATTTT
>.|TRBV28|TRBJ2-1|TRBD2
CASLAGGRNEQFF
TGTGCCAGCTTAGCGGGAGGCCGGAATGAGCAGTTCTTC
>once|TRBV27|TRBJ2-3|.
CASSLQGSDTQYF
TGTGCCAGCAGTTTACAGGGATCGGATACGCAGTATTTT
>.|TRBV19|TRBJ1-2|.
CASSSTGRANYGYTF
TGTGCCAGTAGTTCCACAGGGCGAGCTAACTATGGCTACACCTTC
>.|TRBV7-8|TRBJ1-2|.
CASSLDPGCYGYTF
TGTGCCAGCAGCTTAGATCCAGGGTGCTATGGCTACACCTTC
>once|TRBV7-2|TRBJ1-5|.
CASSPGLYQPQHF
TGTGCCAGCAGCCCGGGGTTGTATCAGCCCCAGCATTTT
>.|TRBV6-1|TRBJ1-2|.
CASSEGGAGYTF
TGTGCCAGCAGTGAGGGAGGGGCAGGCTACACCTTC